The clone carrying this T cell receptor (beta chain) occurred a few times. Germline V lookup: CDR1 DFQATT, CDR2 SNEGSKA (reference sequence). V was clipped by 6 bases and J by 5 bases, with 19 bases between them. The CDR3 has 14 amino acids. There were healthy Caucasian individuals from Russia, aged roughly 6 to 100, serving as donors. Whenever a sample was processed, at least 6.5 million PBMCs were isolated. This record belongs to a study of blood T cells in healthy people across ages. PCR was performed a second time for 7 to 11 cycles using a sample-barcoded 5' primer and a J-beta primer mix. In TCRdb, the 5' RACE reads were re-called with MiXCR into one record per CDR3 protein. The table shows some 800,000 distinct CDR3 sequences, with roughly 25% occurring only once. This sample also belongs to another study, concerning T cells of mothers and their children. This second report adds: Each donor was one of three healthy Caucasian mothers or one of their six children.

Sequenced sample: blood. The chain has TRBV20-1 and TRBJ2-5, with D perhaps TRBD2 (5 bases). The TCR comes from a boy under 18 in good health. CDR3 sequence: CSAPSEVSRETQYF. The CDR3 nucleotides read TGCAGTGCCCCATCGGAGGTTAGCCGGGAGACCCAGTACTTC.